The 6 T cell receptor beta chains presented below share a single source sample, sequenced in a study of blood T cells in healthy people across ages. PCR was performed a second time for about 6 to 12 cycles using a sample-barcoded 5' primer and a J-beta primer mix. TCRdb reprocessed the 5' RACE reads via MiXCR and lists one record per CDR3 protein. The data contain around 1,500,000 distinct CDR3 sequences, under 30% of them singletons. Sequenced sample: blood. The source is a woman in her twenties or thirties in good health.

This chain uses TRBV9 with TRBJ2-1; D is uncertain. In germline, CDR1 is SGDLS, CDR2 YYNGEE. The length of the CDR3 is 15 residues. Deletions cut 0 bases from V and 6 bases from J, with 13 bases between. In DNA form, the CDR3 reads TGTGCCAGCAGCGTAGTTGGTGGTAGCTTCAATGAGCAGTTCTTC. The encoded protein is CASSVVGGSFNEQFF. The variable domain in full, completed from reference TRBV9 and TRBJ2-1, reads DSGVTQTPKHLITATGQRVTLRCSPRSGDLSVYWYQQSLDQGLQFLIQYYNGEERAKGNILERFSAQQFPDLHSELNLSSLELGDSALYFCASSVVGGSFNEQFFGPGTRLTVL.

The chain joins TRBV27 to TRBJ1-5; TRBD1 matches 11 bases. Unmatched junction bases numbered 12, after V lost 5 bases and J lost 3 bases. The CDR3 is made up of 18 amino acids. From germline, CDR1 is MNHEY and CDR2 SMNVEV (reference sequence). The CDR3 sequence: CASSQSSGQGANNQPQHF. In DNA form, the CDR3 reads TGTGCCAGCAGTCAAAGCTCCGGACAGGGGGCTAACAATCAGCCCCAGCATTTT.

With regard to this clonotype: One end of the junction is discordant with germline, which a read error may explain. V gene TRBV6-6 combines with J gene TRBJ2-1, with no clear D. This CDR3 has 12 amino acids. Germline V lookup: CDR1 MNHNY, CDR2 SVGAGI (reference sequence). The CDR3 DNA reads as TGTGCCAGCAGTTACGACTCTAATGTGCAGTTCTTC. Translation: CASSYDSNVQFF.

The chain links TRBV5-5 to TRBJ2-3; D gene unclear. Trimming removed 6 bases from V and 2 bases from J, with 13 bases in between. This CDR3 is 14 amino acids long. Germline V gene lookup returns CDR1 SGHKS and CDR2 YYEKEE (reference sequence). CDR3 amino acids: CASNWGHNTDTQYF. The CDR3 DNA is TGTGCCAGCAATTGGGGTCACAACACAGATACGCAGTATTTT.

The table lists this clonotype with a few counts. The chain carries TRBV4-3 and TRBJ2-1; weak D call: TRBD2 (5 bases). The CDR3 is 14 amino acids. Trimming left V 4 bases short and J 5 bases short, with 12 bases between. Germline CDR1 reads LGHNA; CDR2 reads YSLEER. The CDR3 here is CASSPRTANNEQFF. As DNA, the CDR3 is TGCGCCAGCAGCCCTCGGACTGCTAACAATGAGCAGTTCTTC.

This chain links TRBV3-1 with TRBJ2-1; the match to TRBD2 covers 15 bases. CDR1 is LGHDT and CDR2 is YNNKEL in the germline V gene (reference sequence). The V gene end was trimmed by 1 base and the J gene end by 8 bases; junction bases not matched to a gene: 12. The CDR3 loop spans 19 amino acids. The CDR3 region is CASSQGPITGTSGRYEQFF. CDR3 coding DNA: TGTGCCAGCAGCCAAGGTCCTATCACCGGGACTAGCGGGAGGTATGAGCAGTTCTTC.